This TCR beta chain was observed in a study of T cell changes during pregnancy in multiple sclerosis. Profiling relied on immunoSEQ multiplex PCR, and the TCRdb table lists in-frame clones only, not all of them. The sample holds around 130,000 clones, roughly 96% seen once. Germline lookup yields CDR1 MNHNS and CDR2 SASEGT. The V gene lost 8 bases and the J gene lost 0 bases, with 8 bases spanning the gap. The CDR3 covers 12 residues. The sequenced sample was peripheral blood, obtained after pregnancy. The rearrangement uses TRBV6-1 and TRBJ2-7; TRBD2 is a possible D gene (6 bases). The source of this sequence is a female donor with multiple sclerosis, enrolled in a pregnancy study. The CDR3 DNA sequence: TGTGCCAGCGGCGGGGCCTCCTACGAGCAGTACTTC. It translates to CASGGASYEQYF.